Shown below are 22 T cell receptor beta chains from a single sample sequenced in a study of immune cell composition in non-small cell lung cancer. TCRdb keeps only in-frame clones here, not all; method: immunoSEQ multiplex PCR. The repertoire holds some 9,100 clones, with 60% to 70% as singletons. The sample taken for sequencing was lung tumor tissue. These receptors were obtained from a human donor with non-small cell lung cancer.

The rearrangement links TRBV2 to TRBJ1-2, with D hard to call. Per germline, CDR1 SNHLY and CDR2 FYNNEI. The CDR3 is 12 residues long. Between the trimmed V and J ends, which lost 7 bases and 5 bases, there was a span of 11 bases. The CDR3 here is CASTANSYGYTF. The CDR3 bases are TGTGCCAGCACAGCCAATTCGTATGGCTACACCTTC.

The chain is built from TRBV9 and TRBJ1-6; 8 bases line up with TRBD1. V lost 5 bases to trimming and J lost 8 bases; unmatched junction nucleotides: 6. CDR1 is SGDLS and CDR2 is YYNGEE in the germline V gene. The CDR3 has 14 residues. CDR3 bases: TGTGCCAGCAGTGATACAGGGGGTGATTCACCCCTCCACTTT. This sequence encodes CASSDTGGDSPLHF. The whole variable domain, filled in from reference TRBV9 and TRBJ1-6, reads DSGVTQTPKHLITATGQRVTLRCSPRSGDLSVYWYQQSLDQGLQFLIQYYNGEERAKGNILERFSAQQFPDLHSELNLSSLELGDSALYFCASSDTGGDSPLHFGNGTRLTVT.

The chain joins TRBV4-3 to TRBJ2-2; D is tentatively TRBD1 or TRBD2 (5 bases each). The CDR3 has 13 residues. V lost 8 bases and J 4 bases, leaving 11 bases between the germline ends. Germline V gene data show CDR1 as LGHNA and CDR2 as YSLEER. CDR3 residues: CASGGKLTGELFF. CDR3 coding DNA: TGCGCCAGCGGGGGAAAACTCACCGGGGAGCTGTTTTTT.

The V gene is TRBV25-1, the J gene TRBJ1-3; D perhaps matches TRBD1 (6 bases). Germline V gene lookup returns CDR1 MGHDK and CDR2 SYGVNS. Trimming shortened V by 4 bases and J by 4 bases, and 14 bases separated the two germline ends. The CDR3 has 15 amino acids. The CDR3 protein is CASSGQGIGGNTIYF. For the CDR3, the DNA is TGTGCCAGCAGTGGTCAGGGGATAGGAGGAAACACCATATATTTT.

The rearrangement links TRBV28 to TRBJ1-5, with D possibly TRBD1 on 5 matching bases. The germline V gene has CDR1 MDHEN and CDR2 SYDVKM. Trimming pared 4 bases from V and 0 bases from J, leaving 13 bases between. This CDR3 comprises 16 residues. The CDR3 region has the DNA TGTGCCAGCAGTTATATGACAGCATTTAGCAATCAGCCCCAGCATTTT. Its protein product is CASSYMTAFSNQPQHF. The variable domain in full, completed from reference TRBV28 and TRBJ1-5, reads DVKVTQSSRYLVKRTGEKVFLECVQDMDHENMFWYRQDPGLGLRLIYFSYDVKMKEKGDIPEGYSVSREKKERFSLILESASTNQTSMYLCASSYMTAFSNQPQHFGDGTRLSIL.

The chain carries TRBV11-2 and TRBJ1-2; maybe TRBD1 (6 bases). The CDR3 is 17 amino acids. Trimming removed 0 bases at V and 8 bases at J, with 22 bases between. Germline V CDR1 and CDR2: SGHAT, FQNNGV. The CDR3 region is CASSLEGPGARIVGYTF. In DNA form, the CDR3 reads TGTGCCAGCAGCTTAGAGGGCCCAGGGGCAAGAATAGTGGGCTACACCTTC.

The chain joins TRBV7-9 to TRBJ1-5; TRBD1 matches at 9 bases. The CDR3 runs 15 residues. CDR1 is SEHNR, CDR2 FQNEAQ, per germline (reference sequence). J gave up 0 bases and V 5 bases, and 2 bases lay outside the gene matches. The CDR3 region has the DNA TGTGCCAGCAGCGGGGACAGGGCTAGCAATCAGCCCCAGCATTTT. It translates to CASSGDRASNQPQHF.

This clone was seen just once. The genes are TRBV27 and TRBJ1-1; maybe TRBD1 (6 bases). V dropped 4 bases and J dropped 8 bases, with 17 bases sitting between them. This CDR3 has 14 residues. Germline V gives CDR1 MNHEY, CDR2 SMNVEV (reference sequence). CDR3 nucleotide sequence: TGTGCCAGCAGTTCCCTGGGGGCTCTTAGGGAAGCTTTCTTT. Translating it yields CASSSLGALREAFF.

This clone was seen a single time. The rearrangement joins TRBV15 to TRBJ1-1, with 7 bases lining up with TRBD1. From germline, CDR1 is LNHNV and CDR2 YYDKDF (reference sequence). V was pared by 1 base and J by 4 bases, with 9 bases of the junction left unmatched. The CDR3 length is 16 residues. The CDR3 DNA reads TGTGCCACCAGCAGAGGTTTACAGGGGCCGGGCACTGAAGCTTTCTTT. This codes for CATSRGLQGPGTEAFF.

By sample share, this clone is medium-sized. The chain uses TRBV19 and TRBJ1-1; 7 bases fit TRBD1. This CDR3 contains 15 residues. Per the germline V gene, CDR1 is LNHDA and CDR2 is SQIVND (reference sequence). V lost 3 bases, J lost 7 bases, and 11 bases stayed unmatched. CDR3 amino acids: CASSIFPGQRSEAFF. CDR3 DNA sequence: TGTGCCAGTAGTATTTTCCCGGGACAGAGAAGTGAAGCTTTCTTT.

This sequence joins TRBV5-1 and TRBJ2-5, with 8 positions matching TRBD1. Germline CDR1 SGHRS, CDR2 YFSETQ. CDR3 length equals 16 residues. V shed 0 bases, J shed 1 base, and the junction held 5 bases outside the gene matches. The DNA for the CDR3 is TGCGCCAGCAGCTTGGCCGGACAGGGAGGCCAAGAGACCCAGTACTTC. It translates to CASSLAGQGGQETQYF.

This sequence joins TRBV5-6 and TRBJ1-1; no clear D gene. The CDR3 is made up of 13 amino acids. Deletions cut 2 bases from V and 0 bases from J, with 5 bases between. Per germline, CDR1 SGHDT and CDR2 YYEEEE. CDR3 amino acids: CASSLGVNTEAFF. The DNA for the CDR3 is TGTGCCAGCAGCTTAGGAGTGAACACTGAAGCTTTCTTT.

V usage is TRBV6-4 and J usage is TRBJ1-1, with 7 bases lining up with TRBD1. CDR1 is MRHNA and CDR2 is SNTAGT in the germline V gene. The CDR3 length is 14 residues. V shed 4 bases, J shed 0 bases, and the junction held 2 bases outside the gene matches. The CDR3 DNA is TGTGCCAGCAGTGCAGGGGGGGTGAACACTGAAGCTTTCTTT. This gives the protein CASSAGGVNTEAFF.

The chain couples TRBV11-3 to TRBJ2-2, with D perhaps TRBD2 (5 bases). V was cut by 5 bases and J by 2 bases, with 15 bases left in between. The germline V gene has CDR1 SGHNT and CDR2 YENEEA. This CDR3 is built from 16 residues. The CDR3 protein is CASSNRGAGNTGELFF. In DNA form, the CDR3 reads TGTGCCAGCAGCAATCGGGGAGCCGGAAACACCGGGGAGCTGTTTTTT.

CDR3 in amino acids: CAIRDLQGEAFF. The CDR3 nucleotides are TGTGCCATCAGGGACCTACAGGGGGAAGCTTTCTTT. The chain links TRBV10-3 to TRBJ1-1, with TRBD1 matching over 7 bases. The CDR3 runs to 12 residues. Germline V lookup: CDR1 ENHRY, CDR2 SYGVKD. V shed 6 bases and J 8 bases; nucleotides not matched to a gene: 6.

This chain joins TRBV9 and TRBJ2-5; the match to TRBD1 covers 8 bases. CDR1 is SGDLS, CDR2 YYNGEE, per germline. V dropped 4 bases and J dropped 5; count of bases not matched to a gene: 7. The CDR3 runs 14 residues. The chain's CDR3 is CASSPRQGRETQYF. CDR3 nucleotides: TGTGCCAGCAGCCCGCGACAGGGGAGGGAGACCCAGTACTTC.

This sequence joins TRBV9 and TRBJ1-1; D may be TRBD1 (6 bases). This CDR3 is built from 14 residues. CDR1 is SGDLS, CDR2 YYNGEE, per germline. Trimming pared 2 bases from V and 1 base from J, leaving 9 bases between. CDR3 bases: TGTGCCAGCAGCGTCGGACAGCCGAACACTGAAGCTTTCTTT. It codes for CASSVGQPNTEAFF.

The genes are TRBV29-1 and TRBJ1-2; TRBD1 agrees at 7 bases. CDR3 size: 13 residues. With 5 bases clipped from V and 4 bases from J, the junction kept 7 bases outside the gene matches. The germline V gene has CDR1 SQVTM and CDR2 ANQGSEA. Written as DNA, the CDR3 is TGCAGCGTTTTGGAGGGGGACAGCTATGGCTACACCTTC. The encoded protein is CSVLEGDSYGYTF. The whole variable domain, filled in from reference TRBV29-1 and TRBJ1-2, reads SAVISQKPSRDICQRGTSLTIQCQVDSQVTMMFWYRQQPGQSLTLIATANQGSEATYESGFVIDKFPISRPNLTFSTLTVSNMSPEDSSIYLCSVLEGDSYGYTFGSGTRLTVV.

This rearrangement joins TRBV2 to TRBJ2-7; possibly TRBD2 for D (6 bases). V lost 5 bases to trimming and J lost 4 bases, with 9 bases between them. The germline gives CDR1 SNHLY, CDR2 FYNNEI. This CDR3 has 12 amino acids. The DNA of the CDR3 is TGTGCCAGCAGTCGGGACTTGTACGAGCAGTACTTC. Its translation: CASSRDLYEQYF.

This chain connects TRBV30 to TRBJ2-7; D might be TRBD1 (6 bases). Germline V gene sequence: CDR1 GTSNPN, CDR2 SVGIG (reference sequence). The V and J ends lost 3 bases and 1 base respectively, with 19 bases between them. The CDR3 contains 16 residues. The CDR3, as DNA: TGTGCCTGGAGAAGTAAACGATACGGACAGTCCTACGAGCAGTACTTC. Its translation is CAWRSKRYGQSYEQYF.

This chain joins TRBV6-6 and TRBJ2-7; D may match TRBD1 or TRBD2 (5 bases each). The CDR3 spans 14 residues. From germline, CDR1 is MNHNY and CDR2 SVGAGI (reference sequence). Deletions cut 3 bases from V and 5 bases from J, with 14 bases between. CDR3 sequence reads: CASSYRSGTNEQYF. The CDR3 DNA sequence: TGTGCCAGCAGTTATCGTTCAGGGACCAACGAGCAGTACTTC.

The CDR3 sequence: CASSEYPSEAFF. In DNA form, the CDR3 reads TGTGCCAGCAGTGAATATCCATCTGAAGCTTTCTTT. The rearrangement links TRBV6-1 to TRBJ1-1, with D unresolved. The germline V gene encodes CDR1 MNHNS and CDR2 SASEGT. V lost 2 bases to trimming and J lost 6 bases, with 7 bases between them. This CDR3 has 12 amino acids.